The text below deals with one T cell receptor (beta chain). This sample is part of a study of T cells in Graves' hyperthyroidism and ophthalmopathy. RNA transcripts served as the template for amplifying TCR beta CDR3 regions. HTBI primers were the set used in a first-round RT-PCR of the TCR CDR3. TCRdb fed the multiplex PCR reads into MiXCR, producing one record per CDR3 protein. The repertoire holds fewer than 900,000 distinct CDR3 sequences, with approximately 16% as singletons. CDR1 is SGHTA and CDR2 is FQGNSA in the germline V gene. V shed 4 bases and J shed 5 bases, with 11 bases lying between them. The CDR3 is 14 residues long.

This sequence was found in a man between 18 and 29 years old with Graves' hyperthyroidism. The specimen was blood. The chain is built from TRBV7-2 and TRBJ1-4; D is perhaps TRBD1 (5 bases). DNA of the CDR3: TGTGCCAGCAGCTCGTCTACAGGAAATGAAAAACTGTTTTTT. This gives the protein CASSSSTGNEKLFF.